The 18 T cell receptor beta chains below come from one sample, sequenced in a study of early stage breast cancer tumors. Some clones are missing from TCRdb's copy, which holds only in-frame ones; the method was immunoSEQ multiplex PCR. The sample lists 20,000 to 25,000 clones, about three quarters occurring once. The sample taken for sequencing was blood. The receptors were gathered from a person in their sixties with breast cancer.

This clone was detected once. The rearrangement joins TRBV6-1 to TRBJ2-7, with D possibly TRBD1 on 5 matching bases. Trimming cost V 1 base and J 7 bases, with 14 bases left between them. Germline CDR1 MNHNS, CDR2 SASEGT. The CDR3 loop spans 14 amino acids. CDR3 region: CASSEGFPAGEQYF. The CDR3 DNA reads TGTGCCAGCAGTGAAGGCTTTCCCGCAGGGGAGCAGTACTTC.

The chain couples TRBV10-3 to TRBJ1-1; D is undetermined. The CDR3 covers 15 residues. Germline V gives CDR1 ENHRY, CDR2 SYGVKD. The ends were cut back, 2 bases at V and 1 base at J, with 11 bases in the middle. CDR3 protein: CAISEGGIQNTEAFF. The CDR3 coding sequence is TGTGCCATCAGTGAGGGTGGCATACAGAACACTGAAGCTTTCTTT.

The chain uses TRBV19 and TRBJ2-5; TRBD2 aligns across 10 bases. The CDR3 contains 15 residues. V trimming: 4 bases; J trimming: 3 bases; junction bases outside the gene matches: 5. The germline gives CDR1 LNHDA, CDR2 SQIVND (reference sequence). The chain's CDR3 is CASSTSGTSEETQYF. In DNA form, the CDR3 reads TGTGCCAGTAGTACCTCCGGGACTAGCGAAGAGACCCAGTACTTC.

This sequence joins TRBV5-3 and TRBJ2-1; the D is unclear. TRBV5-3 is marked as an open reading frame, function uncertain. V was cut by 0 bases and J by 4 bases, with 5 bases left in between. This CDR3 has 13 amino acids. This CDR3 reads CARSLVRYNEQFF. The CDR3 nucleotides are TGTGCCAGAAGCTTGGTCAGGTACAATGAGCAGTTCTTC.

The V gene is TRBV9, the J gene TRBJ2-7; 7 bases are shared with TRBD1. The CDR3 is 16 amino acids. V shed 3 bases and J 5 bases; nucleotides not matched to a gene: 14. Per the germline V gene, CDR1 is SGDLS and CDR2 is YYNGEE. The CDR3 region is CASSAQGSLRDNEQYF. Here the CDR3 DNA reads TGTGCCAGCAGCGCACAGGGGTCCCTTCGTGACAACGAGCAGTACTTC.

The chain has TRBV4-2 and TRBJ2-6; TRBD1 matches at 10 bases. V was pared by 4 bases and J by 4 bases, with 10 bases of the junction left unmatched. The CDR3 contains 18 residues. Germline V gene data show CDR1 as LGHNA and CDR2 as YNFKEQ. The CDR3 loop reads CASSPTDRGSGGANVLTF. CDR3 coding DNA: TGTGCCAGCAGCCCCACGGACAGGGGGTCCGGAGGGGCCAACGTCCTGACTTTC.

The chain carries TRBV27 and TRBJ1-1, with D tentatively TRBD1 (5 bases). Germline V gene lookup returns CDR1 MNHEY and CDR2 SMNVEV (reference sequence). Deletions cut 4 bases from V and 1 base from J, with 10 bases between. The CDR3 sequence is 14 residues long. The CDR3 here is CASSWVGGNTEAFF. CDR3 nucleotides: TGTGCCAGCAGTTGGGTCGGGGGGAACACTGAAGCTTTCTTT.

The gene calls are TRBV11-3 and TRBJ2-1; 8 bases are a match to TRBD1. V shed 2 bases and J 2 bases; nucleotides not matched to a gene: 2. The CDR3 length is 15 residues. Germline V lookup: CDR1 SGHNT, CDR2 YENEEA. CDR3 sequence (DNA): TGTGCCAGCAGCTTATCAGGGGGCACCTACAATGAGCAGTTCTTC. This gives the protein CASSLSGGTYNEQFF.

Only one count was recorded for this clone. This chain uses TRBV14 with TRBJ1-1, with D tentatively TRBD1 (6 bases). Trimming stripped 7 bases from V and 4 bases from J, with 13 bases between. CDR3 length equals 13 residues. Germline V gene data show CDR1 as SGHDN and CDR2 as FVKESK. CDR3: CASNHLGATEAFF. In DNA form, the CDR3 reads TGTGCCAGCAACCATCTGGGGGCCACTGAAGCTTTCTTT.

CDR3: CASSETGGPGETQYF. The DNA of the CDR3 is TGTGCCAGCAGTGAAACGGGGGGGCCAGGAGAGACCCAGTACTTC. The gene calls are TRBV25-1 and TRBJ2-5; 8 bases are shared with TRBD2. Germline V lookup: CDR1 MGHDK, CDR2 SYGVNS. With 2 bases clipped from V and 4 bases from J, the junction kept 6 bases outside the gene matches. The CDR3 is 15 amino acids.

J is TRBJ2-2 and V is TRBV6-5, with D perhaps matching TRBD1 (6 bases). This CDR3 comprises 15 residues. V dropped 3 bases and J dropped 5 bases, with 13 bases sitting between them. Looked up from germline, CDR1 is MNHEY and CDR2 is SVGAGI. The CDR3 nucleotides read TGTGCCAGCAGTTATGTGTCAGGGGCGACCGGGGAGCTGTTTTTT. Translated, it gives CASSYVSGATGELFF.

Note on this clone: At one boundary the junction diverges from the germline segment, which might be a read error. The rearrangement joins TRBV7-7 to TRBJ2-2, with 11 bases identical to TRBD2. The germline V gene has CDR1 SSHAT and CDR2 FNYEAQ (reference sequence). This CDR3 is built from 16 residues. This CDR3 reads CASSSVAGGFTGELFF. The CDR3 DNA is TGTGCTAGCAGTTCCGTAGCGGGAGGGTTCACCGGGGAGCTGTTTTTT.

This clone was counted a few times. In DNA, the CDR3 is TGTGCCAGCAGCGAGTGGGGTATCTACGAGCAGTACTTC. Its translation is CASSEWGIYEQYF. This chain connects TRBV11-2 to TRBJ2-7; D remains unclear. The CDR3 consists of 13 residues. The V gene's germline CDR1 is SGHAT and CDR2 FQNNGV. Trimming shortened V by 5 bases and J by 3 bases, and 11 bases separated the two germline ends.

This CDR3 reads CASSQTGRKREETQYF. As DNA, the CDR3 is TGCGCCAGCAGCCAAACGGGACGCAAGAGAGAAGAGACCCAGTACTTC. The V call is TRBV4-1, the J call TRBJ2-5; either TRBD1 or TRBD2 may fit D (5 bases each). The CDR3 is 16 amino acids. The ends were cut back, 2 bases at V and 3 bases at J, with 16 bases in the middle. CDR1 is MGHRA and CDR2 is YSYEKL in the germline V gene.

The CDR3 protein is CAWKISGTPPGELFF. The CDR3 nucleotides are TGTGCCTGGAAGATTAGCGGTACACCACCCGGGGAGCTGTTTTTT. This chain connects TRBV30 to TRBJ2-2; D is possibly TRBD2 (6 bases). From germline, CDR1 is GTSNPN and CDR2 SVGIG (reference sequence). This CDR3 has 15 amino acids. The V and J ends lost 4 bases and 6 bases respectively, with 18 bases between them.

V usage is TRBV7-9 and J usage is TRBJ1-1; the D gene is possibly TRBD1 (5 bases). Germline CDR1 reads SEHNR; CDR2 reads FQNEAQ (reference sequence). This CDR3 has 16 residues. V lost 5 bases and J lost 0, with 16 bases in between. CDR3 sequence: CASSDTGTSVNTEAFF. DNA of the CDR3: TGTGCCAGCAGCGACACCGGGACCTCGGTGAACACTGAAGCTTTCTTT.

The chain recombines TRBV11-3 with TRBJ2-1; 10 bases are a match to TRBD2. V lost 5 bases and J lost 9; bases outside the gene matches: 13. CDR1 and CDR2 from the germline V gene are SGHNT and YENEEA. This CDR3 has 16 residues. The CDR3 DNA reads TGTGCCAGCAGCGGCCAGTGGTCTAGCGGGAGTCTTGAGCAGTTCTTC. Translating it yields CASSGQWSSGSLEQFF.

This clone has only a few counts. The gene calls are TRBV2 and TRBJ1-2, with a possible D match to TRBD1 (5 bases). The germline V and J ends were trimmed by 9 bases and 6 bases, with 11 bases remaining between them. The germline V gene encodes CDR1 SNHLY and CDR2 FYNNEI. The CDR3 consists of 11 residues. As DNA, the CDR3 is TGTGCCAGTACAAGAGGGGATGGCTACACCTTC. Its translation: CASTRGDGYTF.